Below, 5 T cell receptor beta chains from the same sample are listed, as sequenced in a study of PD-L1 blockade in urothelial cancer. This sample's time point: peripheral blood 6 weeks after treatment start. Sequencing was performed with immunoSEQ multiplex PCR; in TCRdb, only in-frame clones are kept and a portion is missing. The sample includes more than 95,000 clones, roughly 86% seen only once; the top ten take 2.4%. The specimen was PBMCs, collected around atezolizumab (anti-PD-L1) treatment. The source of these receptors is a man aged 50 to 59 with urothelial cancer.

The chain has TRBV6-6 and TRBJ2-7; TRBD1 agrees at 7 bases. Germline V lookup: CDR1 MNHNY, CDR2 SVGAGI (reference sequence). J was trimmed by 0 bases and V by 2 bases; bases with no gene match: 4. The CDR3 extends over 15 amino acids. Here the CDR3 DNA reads TGTGCCAGCAGTTACGGACAGGTTGGCTCCTACGAGCAGTACTTC. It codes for CASSYGQVGSYEQYF.

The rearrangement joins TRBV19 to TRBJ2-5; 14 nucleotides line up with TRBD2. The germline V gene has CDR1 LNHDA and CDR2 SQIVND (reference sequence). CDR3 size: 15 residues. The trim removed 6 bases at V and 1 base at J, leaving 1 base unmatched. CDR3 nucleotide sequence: TGTGCCAGTAGGGGGACTAGCGGGGGCCAAGAGACCCAGTACTTC. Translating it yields CASRGTSGGQETQYF.

The DNA for the CDR3 is TGTGCCAGCAGCTTTCGCGGACTAGCGGGTTACAATGAGCAGTTCTTC. Its translation is CASSFRGLAGYNEQFF. V is TRBV5-4 and J is TRBJ2-1, with 11 bases matching TRBD2. The CDR3 extends over 16 amino acids. Per the germline V gene, CDR1 is SGHNT and CDR2 is YYREEE (reference sequence). V lost 2 bases, J lost 4 bases, and 5 bases stayed unmatched. The complete variable domain, with remaining parts taken from reference TRBV5-4 and TRBJ2-1, reads ETGVTQSPTHLIKTRGQQVTLRCSSQSGHNTVSWYQQALGQGPQFIFQYYREEENGRGNFPPRFSGLQFPNYSSELNVNALELDDSALYLCASSFRGLAGYNEQFFGPGTRLTVL.

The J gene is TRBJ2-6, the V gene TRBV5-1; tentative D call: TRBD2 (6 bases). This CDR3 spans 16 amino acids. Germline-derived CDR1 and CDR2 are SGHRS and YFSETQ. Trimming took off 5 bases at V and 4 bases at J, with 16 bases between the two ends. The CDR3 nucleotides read TGCGCCAGCAGTCGTACCCTAGCGTCCGGGGCCAACGTCCTGACTTTC. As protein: CASSRTLASGANVLTF.

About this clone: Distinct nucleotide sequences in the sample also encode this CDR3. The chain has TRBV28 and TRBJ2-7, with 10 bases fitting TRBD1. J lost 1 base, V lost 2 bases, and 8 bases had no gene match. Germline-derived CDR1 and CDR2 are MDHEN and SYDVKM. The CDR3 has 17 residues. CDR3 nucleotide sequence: TGTGCCAGCAGTTTACCGGGACAGGGGCCCCTGTCCTACGAGCAGTACTTC. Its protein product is CASSLPGQGPLSYEQYF.